This T cell receptor beta chain is drawn from a study of blood T cell repertoires in COVID-19. Study overall: Sources were T cells, B-cell-depleted T cells, or PBMCs; the material itself was cDNA or gDNA.

This CDR3 comprises 15 residues. The J segment lost 1 base and the V segment lost 4 bases, leaving 4 bases of the junction unmatched. CDR1 is SGHNT and CDR2 is YYREEE in the germline V gene (reference sequence). Sequencing used immunoSEQ multiplex PCR; TCRdb keeps in-frame clones, though not all of them. The data contain about 100,000 clones, less than 90% of them singletons. This TCR was recovered from a man aged 65 to 85 with active or convalescent COVID-19. The source material was peripheral blood. The V call is TRBV5-4, the J call TRBJ2-5; the match to TRBD2 covers 10 bases. CDR3 amino acids: CASSPSGGGQETQYF. The CDR3 DNA is TGTGCCAGCAGCCCGAGCGGGGGGGGCCAAGAGACCCAGTACTTC.